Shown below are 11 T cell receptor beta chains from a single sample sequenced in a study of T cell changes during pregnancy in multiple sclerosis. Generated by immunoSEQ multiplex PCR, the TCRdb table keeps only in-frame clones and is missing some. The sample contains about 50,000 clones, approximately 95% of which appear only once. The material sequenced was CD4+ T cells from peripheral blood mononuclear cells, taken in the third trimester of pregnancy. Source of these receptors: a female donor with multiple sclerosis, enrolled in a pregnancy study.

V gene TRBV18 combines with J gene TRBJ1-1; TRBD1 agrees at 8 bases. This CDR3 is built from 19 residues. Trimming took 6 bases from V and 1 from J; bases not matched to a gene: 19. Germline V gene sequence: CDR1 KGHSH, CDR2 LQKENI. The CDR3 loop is CASSPLNDPRTGKNTEAFF. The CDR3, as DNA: TGTGCCAGCTCCCCGCTCAACGACCCTCGGACAGGGAAGAACACTGAAGCTTTCTTT.

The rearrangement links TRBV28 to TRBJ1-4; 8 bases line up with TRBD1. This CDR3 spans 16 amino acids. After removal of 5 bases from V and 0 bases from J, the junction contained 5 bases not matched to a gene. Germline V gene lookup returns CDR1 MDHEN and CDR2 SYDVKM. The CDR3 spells CASSTQGAATNEKLFF. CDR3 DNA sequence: TGTGCCAGCAGTACTCAGGGGGCGGCAACTAATGAAAAACTGTTTTTT. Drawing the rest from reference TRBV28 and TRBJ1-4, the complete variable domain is DVKVTQSSRYLVKRTGEKVFLECVQDMDHENMFWYRQDPGLGLRLIYFSYDVKMKEKGDIPEGYSVSREKKERFSLILESASTNQTSMYLCASSTQGAATNEKLFFGSGTQLSVL.

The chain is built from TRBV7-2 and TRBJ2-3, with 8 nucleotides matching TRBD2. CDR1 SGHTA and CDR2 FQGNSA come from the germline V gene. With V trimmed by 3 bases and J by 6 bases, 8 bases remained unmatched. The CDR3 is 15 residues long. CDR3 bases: TGTGCCAGCAGCTTTGACGGGGGGGCTGGGGATACGCAGTATTTT. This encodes CASSFDGGAGDTQYF.

Here the CDR3 DNA reads TGCAGTGAAGGACTGAGCAATGAGCAGTTCTTC. It specifies CSEGLSNEQFF. The V call is TRBV20-1, the J call TRBJ2-1, with D possibly matching TRBD2 (5 bases). V was pared by 7 bases and J by 6 bases, with 10 bases between. Germline assignment: CDR1 DFQATT and CDR2 SNEGSKA (reference sequence). The CDR3 has 11 amino acids.

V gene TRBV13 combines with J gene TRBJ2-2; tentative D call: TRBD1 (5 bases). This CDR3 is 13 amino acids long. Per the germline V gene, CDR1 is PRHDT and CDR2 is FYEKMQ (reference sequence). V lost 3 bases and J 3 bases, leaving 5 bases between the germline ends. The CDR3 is CASSLTDTGELFF. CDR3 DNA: TGTGCCAGCAGCTTGACAGACACCGGGGAGCTGTTTTTT.

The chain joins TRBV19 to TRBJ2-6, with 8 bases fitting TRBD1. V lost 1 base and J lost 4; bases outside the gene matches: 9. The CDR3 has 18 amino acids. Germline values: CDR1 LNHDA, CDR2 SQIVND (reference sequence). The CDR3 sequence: CASSIVRQGATGANVLTF. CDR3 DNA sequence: TGTGCCAGTAGTATAGTCCGCCAGGGGGCTACAGGGGCCAACGTCCTGACTTTC.

As DNA, the CDR3 is TGTGCCAGCTCCCCGACCGGGACAGGGGGCACTGAAGCTTTCTTT. Translation: CASSPTGTGGTEAFF. The rearrangement uses TRBV18 and TRBJ1-1; TRBD1 agrees at 11 bases. The germline CDR1 and CDR2 sequences are KGHSH and LQKENI. Germline trimming cut 6 bases from V and 4 bases from J; bases unmatched to any gene: 7. This CDR3 has 15 amino acids.

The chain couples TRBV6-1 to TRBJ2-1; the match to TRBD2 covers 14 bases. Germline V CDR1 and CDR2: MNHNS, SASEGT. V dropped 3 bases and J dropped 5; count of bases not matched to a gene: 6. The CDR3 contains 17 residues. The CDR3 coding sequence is TGTGCCAGCAGTGAGCTCAGACTAGCGGGAGGGGACAATGAGCAGTTCTTC. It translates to CASSELRLAGGDNEQFF.

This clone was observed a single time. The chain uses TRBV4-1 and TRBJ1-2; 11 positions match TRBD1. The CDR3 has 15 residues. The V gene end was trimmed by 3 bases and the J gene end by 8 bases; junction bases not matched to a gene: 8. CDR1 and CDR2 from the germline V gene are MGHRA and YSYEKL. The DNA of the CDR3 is TGCGCCAGCAGCCAGGGGACAGGGGGTCGGAGGGGCTACACCTTC. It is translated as CASSQGTGGRRGYTF.

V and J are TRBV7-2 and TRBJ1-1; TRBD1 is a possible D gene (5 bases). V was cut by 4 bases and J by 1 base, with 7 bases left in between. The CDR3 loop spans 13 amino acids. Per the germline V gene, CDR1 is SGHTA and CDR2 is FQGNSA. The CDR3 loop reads CASSSTGNTEAFF. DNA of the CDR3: TGTGCCAGCAGCTCCACAGGGAACACTGAAGCTTTCTTT.

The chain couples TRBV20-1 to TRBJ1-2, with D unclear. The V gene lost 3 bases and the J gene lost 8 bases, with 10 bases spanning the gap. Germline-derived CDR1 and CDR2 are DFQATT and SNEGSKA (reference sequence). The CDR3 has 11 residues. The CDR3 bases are TGCAGTGCTAGCTCCGGGAAAGGCTACACCTTC. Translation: CSASSGKGYTF.